One sample yielded the 32 T cell receptor beta chains listed below, sequenced in a study of cytomegalovirus exposure and HLA in healthy donors. Clones were read by immunoSEQ multiplex PCR, and TCRdb kept only the in-frame ones, dropping some. This table has 100,000 to 150,000 clones, roughly 86% appearing once. Sequenced material: PBMCs. All receptors derive from a man aged 25-40 years in good health and CMV-seronegative.

The chain uses TRBV5-1 and TRBJ2-2; D is unresolved. Trimming removed 5 bases at V and 3 bases at J, with 8 bases between. The V gene's germline CDR1 is SGHRS and CDR2 YFSETQ. CDR3 length equals 13 residues. CDR3: CASRVLDTGELFF. The CDR3, as DNA: TGCGCCAGCAGAGTACTCGACACCGGGGAGCTGTTTTTT. Variable domain in full (rest from reference TRBV5-1 and TRBJ2-2): KAGVTQTPRYLIKTRGQQVTLSCSPISGHRSVSWYQQTPGQGLQFLFEYFSETQRNKGNFPGRFSGRQFSNSRSEMNVSTLELGDSALYLCASRVLDTGELFFGEGSRLTVL.

The chain employs TRBV6-5 and TRBJ2-3; 11 nucleotides match TRBD2. J gave up 1 base and V 8 bases, and 2 bases lay outside the gene matches. This CDR3 region has 14 residues. Per germline, CDR1 MNHEY and CDR2 SVGAGI. CDR3 protein: CASRTSGRTDTQYF. CDR3 sequence (DNA): TGTGCCAGCCGGACTAGCGGGCGCACAGATACGCAGTATTTT.

This chain joins TRBV6-5 and TRBJ2-7, with a possible D match to TRBD1 (6 bases). Germline V gives CDR1 MNHEY, CDR2 SVGAGI. The V and J ends lost 5 bases and 4 bases respectively, with 15 bases between them. This CDR3 contains 14 residues. The CDR3 is CASSTGTQYYEQYF. CDR3 coding DNA: TGTGCCAGCAGTACGGGGACACAATATTACGAGCAGTACTTC.

The chain carries TRBV9 and TRBJ1-3; TRBD1 matches at 9 bases. Germline V gives CDR1 SGDLS, CDR2 YYNGEE. The CDR3 sequence is 14 residues long. V shed 5 bases, J shed 6 bases, and the junction held 6 bases outside the gene matches. CDR3 region: CASSRGDRVNTIYF. CDR3 sequence (DNA): TGTGCCAGCAGTCGGGGGGACAGGGTAAACACCATATATTTT.

V is TRBV7-2 and J is TRBJ1-4; TRBD1 agrees at 8 bases. V dropped 1 base and J dropped 6; count of bases not matched to a gene: 10. Germline values: CDR1 SGHTA, CDR2 FQGNSA. This CDR3 is built from 17 residues. CDR3 protein: CASSLGFRGQRDEKLFF. The CDR3, as DNA: TGTGCCAGCAGCTTAGGTTTCAGGGGGCAGAGGGATGAAAAACTGTTTTTT.

This chain joins TRBV7-9 and TRBJ2-7; 9 bases are a match to TRBD1. The germline gives CDR1 SEHNR, CDR2 FQNEAQ (reference sequence). The V gene end was trimmed by 5 bases and the J gene end by 0 bases; junction bases not matched to a gene: 5. The CDR3 loop spans 15 amino acids. CDR3 DNA sequence: TGTGCCAGCAGCCCCCGACAGGGGGGCTCCTACGAGCAGTACTTC. Translated: CASSPRQGGSYEQYF.

The gene calls are TRBV6-5 and TRBJ2-7; TRBD2 matches at 7 bases. The CDR3 consists of 15 residues. CDR1 and CDR2 (germline): MNHEY, SVGAGI. With 2 bases clipped from V and 2 bases from J, the junction kept 6 bases outside the gene matches. In DNA, the CDR3 is TGTGCCAGCAGTTACGCGGCAGGGACTACCTACGAGCAGTACTTC. Translating gives CASSYAAGTTYEQYF.

The chain is built from TRBV6-5 and TRBJ1-2, with unresolved D. Trimming cost V 6 bases and J 4 bases, with 18 bases left between them. In germline, CDR1 is MNHEY, CDR2 SVGAGI. The CDR3 totals 15 residues. The CDR3 nucleotides are TGTGCCAGCAGCCCGGCTCGCCCACGGAGCTATGGCTACACCTTC. Translating it yields CASSPARPRSYGYTF.

The rearrangement uses TRBV21-1 and TRBJ2-1; TRBD1, as called in the table, went unchecked against the DNA. TRBV21-1 counts as a pseudogene. The CDR3 contains 13 residues. CDR3 sequence reads: CASTLSRASEQFF. Here the CDR3 DNA reads TGTGCCAGCACCCTATCCAGGGCTAGTGAGCAGTTCTTC.

The rearrangement uses TRBV28 and TRBJ2-3, with 8 bases identical to TRBD2. The V segment lost 2 bases and the J segment 4 bases; nucleotides outside the gene matches: 2. Germline CDR1 is MDHEN and CDR2 is SYDVKM. The CDR3 loop spans 14 amino acids. DNA of the CDR3: TGTGCCAGCAGTTTAGCGGGGGGAGCAGATACGCAGTATTTT. Translated: CASSLAGGADTQYF. Using reference TRBV28 and TRBJ2-3 for the parts outside the CDR3, the full variable domain is DVKVTQSSRYLVKRTGEKVFLECVQDMDHENMFWYRQDPGLGLRLIYFSYDVKMKEKGDIPEGYSVSREKKERFSLILESASTNQTSMYLCASSLAGGADTQYFGPGTRLTVL.

The chain combines TRBV4-3 with TRBJ1-3; possible D gene TRBD1, 6 bases. The length of the CDR3 is 17 residues. CDR1 and CDR2 from the germline V gene are LGHNA and YSLEER. The ends were cut back, 0 bases at V and 3 bases at J, with 15 bases in the middle. This CDR3 is CASSQEGAGVGGNTIYF. In nucleotides, the CDR3 is TGCGCCAGCAGCCAAGAGGGGGCGGGAGTCGGTGGAAACACCATATATTTT.

This rearrangement joins TRBV7-2 to TRBJ2-7, with D possibly TRBD1 on 6 matching bases. Trimming cost V 5 bases and J 5 bases, with 16 bases left between them. Germline values: CDR1 SGHTA, CDR2 FQGNSA. This CDR3 spans 14 amino acids. The CDR3 is CASSPEGERNEQYF. The CDR3 nucleotides are TGTGCCAGCAGCCCCGAGGGGGAAAGGAACGAGCAGTACTTC.

V usage is TRBV27 and J usage is TRBJ2-7, with D unclear. With 2 bases removed from V and 4 bases from J, the gap between germline ends came to 15 bases. Germline V gives CDR1 MNHEY, CDR2 SMNVEV (reference sequence). This CDR3 is 15 amino acids long. CDR3 DNA sequence: TGTGCCAGCAGTTTACGTGGAGATTTAGGATACGAGCAGTACTTC. The encoded protein is CASSLRGDLGYEQYF.

The rearrangement links TRBV28 to TRBJ1-1; D is unresolved. The CDR3 sequence is 13 residues long. Germline lookup yields CDR1 MDHEN and CDR2 SYDVKM. V gave up 6 bases and J gave up 1 base, with 9 bases separating them. The CDR3 region has the DNA TGTGCCAGCAGCAGAGGTGCGAACACTGAAGCTTTCTTT. The encoded protein is CASSRGANTEAFF.

The table lists this clone with a count of one. The gene calls are TRBV28 and TRBJ2-7, with 8 bases fitting TRBD2. In germline, CDR1 is MDHEN, CDR2 SYDVKM. The J segment lost 1 base and the V segment lost 6 bases, leaving 5 bases of the junction unmatched. The CDR3 sequence is 14 residues long. In DNA form, the CDR3 reads TGTGCCAGCAGCTTACTAGCGGAGTCCTACGAGCAGTACTTC. It yields the protein CASSLLAESYEQYF.

This rearrangement joins TRBV4-1 to TRBJ2-7, with 9 bases aligning to TRBD1. CDR1 is MGHRA and CDR2 is YSYEKL in the germline V gene. The CDR3 has 17 residues. Germline trimming cut 1 base from V and 3 bases from J; bases unmatched to any gene: 10. This chain's CDR3 is CASSQASGTGRLYEQYF. The CDR3 nucleotides are TGCGCCAGCAGCCAAGCCTCCGGGACAGGGCGTCTCTACGAGCAGTACTTC.

This chain connects TRBV7-2 to TRBJ1-6; tentatively, D is TRBD1 (6 bases). Trimming stripped 2 bases from V and 7 bases from J, with 15 bases between. Germline CDR1 is SGHTA and CDR2 is FQGNSA. The CDR3 has 16 amino acids. CDR3 protein: CASSLFHRDLNSPLHF. The CDR3 region has the DNA TGTGCCAGCAGCTTATTCCACAGGGATCTAAATTCACCCCTCCACTTT.

This clone has a single count. V gene TRBV27 combines with J gene TRBJ1-5; 8 nucleotides agree with TRBD1. This CDR3 has 14 residues. V lost 4 bases, J lost 5 bases, and 4 bases stayed unmatched. The germline V gene has CDR1 MNHEY and CDR2 SMNVEV (reference sequence). CDR3: CASSSTGGYQPQHF. CDR3 in DNA: TGTGCCAGCAGTTCCACAGGGGGGTATCAGCCCCAGCATTTT.

There are a few counts of this clone. This rearrangement joins TRBV4-1 to TRBJ1-4; D may be TRBD1 (6 bases). V shed 7 bases and J shed 0 bases, with 18 bases lying between them. CDR3 length: 17 amino acids. Germline loops: CDR1 MGHRA, CDR2 YSYEKL. This CDR3 reads CASTLGRDTSTNEKLFF. Written as DNA, the CDR3 is TGCGCCAGCACTCTAGGCCGGGACACCTCAACTAATGAAAAACTGTTTTTT.

The rearrangement uses TRBV28 and TRBJ1-5, with D possibly being TRBD1 (6 bases). This CDR3 contains 15 residues. In germline, CDR1 is MDHEN, CDR2 SYDVKM. Trimming removed 2 bases at V and 2 bases at J, with 10 bases between. The CDR3 reads CASSLGAGGNQPQHF. As DNA, the CDR3 is TGTGCCAGCAGTTTAGGGGCAGGGGGCAATCAGCCCCAGCATTTT.

DNA of the CDR3: TGTGCCAGCAGCTTGGTAAGGGGGAAGTCCTATAATTCACCCCTCCACTTT. Its protein is CASSLVRGKSYNSPLHF. The V call is TRBV13, the J call TRBJ1-6; tentative D call: TRBD1 (6 bases). V dropped 3 bases and J dropped 1 base, with 13 bases sitting between them. CDR1 is PRHDT and CDR2 is FYEKMQ in the germline V gene (reference sequence). This CDR3 region has 17 residues.

The V call is TRBV4-1, the J call TRBJ2-2; 7 bases fit TRBD1. The V and J ends lost 1 base and 6 bases, in that order; junction bases with no gene match: 5. Per germline, CDR1 MGHRA and CDR2 YSYEKL. The CDR3 consists of 15 residues. As DNA, the CDR3 is TGCGCCAGCAGCCAAGGGCTAGACAGGGCCGGGGAGCTGTTTTTT. Its translation is CASSQGLDRAGELFF.

The rearrangement links TRBV11-2 to TRBJ2-5; 8 bases match TRBD2. CDR1 and CDR2 (germline): SGHAT, FQNNGV. This CDR3 comprises 16 residues. Unmatched junction bases numbered 5, after V lost 2 bases and J lost 0 bases. The CDR3 is CASSLWSGGYQETQYF. As DNA, the CDR3 is TGTGCCAGCAGCTTATGGAGCGGGGGCTACCAAGAGACCCAGTACTTC. Based on the CDR3 plus reference TRBV11-2 and TRBJ2-5, the full variable domain is EAGVAQSPRYKIIEKRQSVAFWCNPISGHATLYWYQQILGQGPKLLIQFQNNGVVDDSQLPKDRFSAERLKGVDSTLKIQPAKLEDSAVYLCASSLWSGGYQETQYFGPGTRLLVL.

This clone appeared once. The chain uses TRBV2 and TRBJ2-6; 7 bases align to TRBD1. This CDR3 is 18 amino acids long. The germline V gene has CDR1 SNHLY and CDR2 FYNNEI. The trim removed 5 bases at V and 0 bases at J, leaving 10 bases unmatched. The CDR3 DNA is TGTGCCAGCAGTACCGCACAGGGGCCCTTCTCTGGGGCCAACGTCCTGACTTTC. Its translation is CASSTAQGPFSGANVLTF.

This clone was seen a handful of times. CDR3 amino acids: CASSPNTRTDSYEQYF. Written as DNA, the CDR3 is TGTGCCAGCAGCCCCAATACGAGGACAGATTCCTACGAGCAGTACTTC. This chain links TRBV7-9 with TRBJ2-7; weak D call: TRBD1 (6 bases). The germline gives CDR1 SEHNR, CDR2 FQNEAQ (reference sequence). The CDR3 runs to 16 residues. Trimming removed 5 bases at V and 1 base at J, with 18 bases between. The full variable domain, completed using reference TRBV7-9 and TRBJ2-7, is DTGVSQNPRHKITKRGQNVTFRCDPISEHNRLYWYRQTLGQGPEFLTYFQNEAQLEKSRLLSDRFSAERPKGSFSTLEIQRTEQGDSAMYLCASSPNTRTDSYEQYFGPGTRLTVT.

The J gene is TRBJ2-1, the V gene TRBV7-8, with D possibly matching TRBD2 (6 bases). V was pared by 5 bases and J by 4 bases, with 18 bases between. CDR3 length: 16 residues. The germline CDR1 and CDR2 sequences are SGHVS and FQNEAQ. The CDR3 region is CASSPPRGGTYNEQFF. CDR3 sequence (DNA): TGTGCCAGCAGCCCCCCCCGGGGAGGTACTTACAATGAGCAGTTCTTC.

The sample holds one count of this clone. This chain connects TRBV12-5 to TRBJ1-4; D is unclear. Looked up from germline, CDR1 is LGHNT and CDR2 is FRNRAP. The V end lost 2 bases, the J end lost 0 bases, and 19 bases lay between the germline ends. CDR3 length equals 19 residues. CDR3 sequence: CASGLFGSSPHATNEKLFF. For the CDR3, the DNA is TGTGCTAGTGGTTTGTTCGGGAGTAGTCCCCATGCAACTAATGAAAAACTGTTTTTT.

Notes on this clone: The sample holds other DNA sequences that translate to the same CDR3. This sequence joins TRBV7-9 and TRBJ1-1; possibly TRBD1 for D (5 bases). From germline, CDR1 is SEHNR and CDR2 FQNEAQ (reference sequence). Trimming left V 2 bases short and J 1 base short, with 5 bases between. CDR3 size: 13 residues. CDR3 sequence (DNA): TGTGCCAGCAGCTTAAGGGGGAACACTGAAGCTTTCTTT. Translation: CASSLRGNTEAFF.

The rearrangement joins TRBV11-2 to TRBJ1-2, with D possibly matching TRBD1 (6 bases). V shed 7 bases and J shed 7 bases, with 22 bases lying between them. Germline CDR1 and CDR2: SGHAT and FQNNGV. The CDR3 spans 15 residues. CDR3 amino acids: CASTSLQGTEGGYTF. The CDR3 region has the DNA TGTGCCAGCACTTCCTTACAGGGTACCGAGGGTGGCTACACCTTC.

The chain has TRBV4-2 and TRBJ2-4, with D tentatively TRBD2 (5 bases). The length of the CDR3 is 17 residues. With 0 bases removed from V and 1 base from J, the gap between germline ends came to 13 bases. Germline lookup yields CDR1 LGHNA and CDR2 YNFKEQ. DNA of the CDR3: TGTGCCAGCAGCCAAGAGGGAGTAGGGCGCGCCAAAAACATTCAGTACTTC. Translation gives CASSQEGVGRAKNIQYF.

The chain links TRBV19 to TRBJ2-2, with 9 bases matching TRBD1. This CDR3 region has 14 residues. Looked up from germline, CDR1 is LNHDA and CDR2 is SQIVND (reference sequence). J gave up 3 bases and V 9 bases, and 5 bases lay outside the gene matches. The DNA of the CDR3 is TGTGCCAGCAAACGGGACAGGGACACCGGGGAGCTGTTTTTT. Translated: CASKRDRDTGELFF.

This sequence joins TRBV15 and TRBJ1-6; perhaps TRBD1 as D (5 bases). V lost 0 bases and J lost 13, with 16 bases in between. The CDR3 is 15 amino acids. The germline V gene encodes CDR1 LNHNV and CDR2 YYDKDF (reference sequence). The CDR3 DNA reads TGTGCCACCAGCAGAGATTTGGGACTTCTAGGGCCCCTCCACTTT. It translates to CATSRDLGLLGPLHF.